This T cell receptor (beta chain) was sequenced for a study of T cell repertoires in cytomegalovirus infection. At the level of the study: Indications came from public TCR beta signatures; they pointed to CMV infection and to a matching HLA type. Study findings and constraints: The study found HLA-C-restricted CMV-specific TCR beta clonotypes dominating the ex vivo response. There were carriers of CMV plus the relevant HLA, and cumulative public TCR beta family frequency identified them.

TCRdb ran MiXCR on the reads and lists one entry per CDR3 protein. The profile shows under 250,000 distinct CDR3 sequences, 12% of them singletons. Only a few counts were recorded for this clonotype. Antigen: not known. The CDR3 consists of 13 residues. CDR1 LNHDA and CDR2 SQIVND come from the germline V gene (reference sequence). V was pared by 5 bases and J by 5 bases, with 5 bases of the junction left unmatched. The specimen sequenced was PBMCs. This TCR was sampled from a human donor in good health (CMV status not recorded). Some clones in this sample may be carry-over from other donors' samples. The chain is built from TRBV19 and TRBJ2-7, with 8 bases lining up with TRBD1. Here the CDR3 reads CASSLDRADEQYF. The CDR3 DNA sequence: TGTGCCAGTAGTTTGGACAGGGCCGACGAGCAGTACTTC.